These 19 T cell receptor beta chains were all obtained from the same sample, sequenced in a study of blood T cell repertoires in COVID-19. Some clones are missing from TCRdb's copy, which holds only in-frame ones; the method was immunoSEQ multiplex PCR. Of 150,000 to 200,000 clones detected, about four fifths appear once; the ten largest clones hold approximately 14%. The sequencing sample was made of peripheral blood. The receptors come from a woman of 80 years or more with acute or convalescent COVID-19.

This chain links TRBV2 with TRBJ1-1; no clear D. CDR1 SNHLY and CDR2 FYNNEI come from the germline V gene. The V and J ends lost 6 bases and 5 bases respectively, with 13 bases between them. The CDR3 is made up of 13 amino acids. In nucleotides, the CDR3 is TGTGCCAGCAGAAACCAGGTTGAGACTGAAGCTTTCTTT. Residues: CASRNQVETEAFF.

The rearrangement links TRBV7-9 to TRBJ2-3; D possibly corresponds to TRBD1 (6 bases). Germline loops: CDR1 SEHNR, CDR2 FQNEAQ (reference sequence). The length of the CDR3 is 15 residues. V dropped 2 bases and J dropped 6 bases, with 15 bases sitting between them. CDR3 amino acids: CASSLRGNWADTQYF. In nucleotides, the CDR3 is TGTGCCAGCAGCTTAAGGGGGAATTGGGCCGATACGCAGTATTTT.

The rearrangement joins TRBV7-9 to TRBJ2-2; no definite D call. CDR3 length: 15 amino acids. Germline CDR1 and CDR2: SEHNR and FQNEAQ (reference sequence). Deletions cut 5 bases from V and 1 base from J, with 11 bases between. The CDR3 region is CASSPLGENTGELFF. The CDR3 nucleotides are TGTGCCAGCAGCCCCCTTGGAGAGAACACCGGGGAGCTGTTTTTT.

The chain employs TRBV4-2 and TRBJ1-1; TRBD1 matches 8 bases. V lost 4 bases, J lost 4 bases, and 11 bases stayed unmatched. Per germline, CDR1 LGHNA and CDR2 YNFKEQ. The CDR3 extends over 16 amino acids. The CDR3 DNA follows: TGTGCCAGCAGCCCAGGGGCAGGGGGCCGAGGCACTGAAGCTTTCTTT. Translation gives CASSPGAGGRGTEAFF.

The CDR3 DNA reads TGTGCCAGCAGCGGCGGGACAGGGGCCCACACTGAAGCTTTCTTT. It translates to CASSGGTGAHTEAFF. V gene TRBV28 combines with J gene TRBJ1-1; 10 bases line up with TRBD1. The CDR3 has 15 residues. The germline gives CDR1 MDHEN, CDR2 SYDVKM. Trimming at V came to 6 bases and at J to 3 bases, leaving 7 bases not matched to a gene.

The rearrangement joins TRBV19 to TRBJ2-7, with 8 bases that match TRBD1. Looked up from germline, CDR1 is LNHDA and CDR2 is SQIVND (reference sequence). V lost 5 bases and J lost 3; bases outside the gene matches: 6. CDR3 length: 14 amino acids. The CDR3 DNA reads TGTGCCAGTAGTCATCGGACAGGGAACTACGAGCAGTACTTC. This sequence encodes CASSHRTGNYEQYF.

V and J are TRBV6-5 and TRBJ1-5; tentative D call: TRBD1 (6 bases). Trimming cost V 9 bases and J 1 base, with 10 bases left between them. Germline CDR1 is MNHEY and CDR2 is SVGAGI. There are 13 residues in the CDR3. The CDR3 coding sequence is TGTGCCAGTAAAGACAGGAGCAATCAGCCCCAGCATTTT. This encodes CASKDRSNQPQHF.

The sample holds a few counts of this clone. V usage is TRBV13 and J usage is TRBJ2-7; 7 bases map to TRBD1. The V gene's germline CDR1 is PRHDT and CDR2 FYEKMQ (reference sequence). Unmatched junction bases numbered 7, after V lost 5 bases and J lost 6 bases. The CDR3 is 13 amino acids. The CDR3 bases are TGTGCCAGCAGCATCCGAAGACAGGGCGAGCAGTACTTC. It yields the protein CASSIRRQGEQYF.

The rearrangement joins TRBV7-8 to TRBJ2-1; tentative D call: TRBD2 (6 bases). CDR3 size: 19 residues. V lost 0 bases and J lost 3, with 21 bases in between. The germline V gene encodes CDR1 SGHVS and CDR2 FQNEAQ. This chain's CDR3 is CASSLARLERPHLYNEQFF. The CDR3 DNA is TGTGCCAGCAGCTTAGCGCGACTAGAGCGGCCGCACCTCTACAATGAGCAGTTCTTC.

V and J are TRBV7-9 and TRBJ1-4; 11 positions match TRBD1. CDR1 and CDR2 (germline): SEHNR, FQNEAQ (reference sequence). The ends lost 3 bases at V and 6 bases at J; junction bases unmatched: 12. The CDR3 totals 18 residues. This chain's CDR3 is CASSLAGDRGYVYEKLFF. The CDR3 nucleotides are TGTGCCAGCAGCTTGGCTGGGGACAGGGGGTATGTTTATGAAAAACTGTTTTTT.

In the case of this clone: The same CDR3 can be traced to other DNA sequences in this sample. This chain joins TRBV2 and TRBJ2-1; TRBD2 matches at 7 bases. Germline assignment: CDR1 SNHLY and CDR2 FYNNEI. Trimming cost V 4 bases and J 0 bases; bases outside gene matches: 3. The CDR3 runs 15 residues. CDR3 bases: TGTGCCAGCAGTGTCGGCGGGAGCTCCTACAATGAGCAGTTCTTC. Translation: CASSVGGSSYNEQFF. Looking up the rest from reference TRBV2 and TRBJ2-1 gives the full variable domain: EPEVTQTPSHQVTQMGQEVILRCVPISNHLYFYWYRQILGQKVEFLVSFYNNEISEKSEIFDDQFSVERPDGSNFTLKIRSTKLEDSAMYFCASSVGGSSYNEQFFGPGTRLTVL.

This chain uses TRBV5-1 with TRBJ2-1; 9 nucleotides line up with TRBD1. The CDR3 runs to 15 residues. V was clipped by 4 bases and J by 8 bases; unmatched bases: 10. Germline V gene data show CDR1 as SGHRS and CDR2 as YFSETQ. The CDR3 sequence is CASSPSGTGWYEQFF. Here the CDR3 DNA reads TGCGCCAGCAGCCCCTCCGGGACAGGGTGGTATGAGCAGTTCTTC. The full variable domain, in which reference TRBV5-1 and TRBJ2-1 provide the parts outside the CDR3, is KAGVTQTPRYLIKTRGQQVTLSCSPISGHRSVSWYQQTPGQGLQFLFEYFSETQRNKGNFPGRFSGRQFSNSRSEMNVSTLELGDSALYLCASSPSGTGWYEQFFGPGTRLTVL.

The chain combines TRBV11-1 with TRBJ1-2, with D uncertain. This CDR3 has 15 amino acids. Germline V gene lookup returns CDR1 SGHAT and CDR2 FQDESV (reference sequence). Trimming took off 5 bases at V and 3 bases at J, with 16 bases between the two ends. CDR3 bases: TGTGCCAGCAGCCCTAACCTCGGGTTGGACTATGGCTACACCTTC. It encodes CASSPNLGLDYGYTF.

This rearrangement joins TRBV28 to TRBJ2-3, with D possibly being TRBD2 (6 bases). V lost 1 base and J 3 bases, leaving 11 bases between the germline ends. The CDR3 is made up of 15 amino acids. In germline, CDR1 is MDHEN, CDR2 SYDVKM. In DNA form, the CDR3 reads TGTGCCAGCAGTTTATCGGGAGTTGGGACAGATACGCAGTATTTT. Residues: CASSLSGVGTDTQYF.

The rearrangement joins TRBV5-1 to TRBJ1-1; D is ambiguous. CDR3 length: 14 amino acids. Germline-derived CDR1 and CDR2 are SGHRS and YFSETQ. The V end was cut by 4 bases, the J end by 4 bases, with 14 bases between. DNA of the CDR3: TGCGCCAGCAGCCCGGCGGAGGTGGGCACTGAAGCTTTCTTT. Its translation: CASSPAEVGTEAFF.

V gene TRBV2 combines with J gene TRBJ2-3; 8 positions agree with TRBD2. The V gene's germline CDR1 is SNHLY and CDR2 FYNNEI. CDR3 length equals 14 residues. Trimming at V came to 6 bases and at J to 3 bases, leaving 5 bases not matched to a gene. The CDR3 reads CASRERESTDTQYF. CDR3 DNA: TGTGCCAGCAGAGAGCGGGAGAGTACAGATACGCAGTATTTT.

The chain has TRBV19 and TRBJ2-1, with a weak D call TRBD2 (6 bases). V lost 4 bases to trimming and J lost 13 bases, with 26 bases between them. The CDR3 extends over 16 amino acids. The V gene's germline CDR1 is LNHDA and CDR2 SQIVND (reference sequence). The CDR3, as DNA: TGTGCCAGTAGTAGAGGACGAGGGACTGGGCGGACCGAACAGTTCTTC. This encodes CASSRGRGTGRTEQFF.

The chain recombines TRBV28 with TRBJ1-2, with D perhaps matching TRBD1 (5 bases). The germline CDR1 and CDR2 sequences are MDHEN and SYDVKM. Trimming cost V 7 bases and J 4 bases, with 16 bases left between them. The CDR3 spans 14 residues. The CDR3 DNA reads TGTGCCAGCACGAGGACAAGGTACACCTATGGCTACACCTTC. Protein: CASTRTRYTYGYTF.

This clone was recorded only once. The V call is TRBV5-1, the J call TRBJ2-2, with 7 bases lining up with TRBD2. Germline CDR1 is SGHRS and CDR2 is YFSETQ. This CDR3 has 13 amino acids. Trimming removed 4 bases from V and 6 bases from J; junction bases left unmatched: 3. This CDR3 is CASSRGEAGELFF. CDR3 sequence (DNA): TGCGCCAGCAGCCGGGGGGAGGCCGGGGAGCTGTTTTTT.